These 11 T cell receptor beta chains came from one sample sequenced in a study of CXCR3-negative and CXCR3-positive naive CD8 T cells. Whole-study results and caveats: Comparison of naive cells showed more hydrophobic TRB CDR3s in CXCR3-positive than in CXCR3-negative naive cells.

The TRB libraries of cDNA were built by UMI-labeled 5' RACE. TCRdb reprocessed the 5' RACE reads and keeps a single row for each CDR3 protein, giving no DNA. The sample features about 50,000 distinct CDR3 sequences, with about 0.5% in its top ten. These TCRs' antigens remain unknown. The sample consisted of naive CXCR3+ CD8+ T cells from blood. Described subset: CD45RO-CCR7+CD27+CD95- naive CD8+ T cells expressing CXCR3 (TNR3+). The source of these receptors is a human donor in good health. Some clones in this sample may be carry-over from other donors' samples.

The chain employs TRBV19 and TRBJ1-2. CDR3 size: 13 residues. Germline V gene sequence: CDR1 LNHDA, CDR2 SQIVND (reference sequence). CDR3 protein: CASSPALNGGYTF.

This chain links TRBV12-3 or TRBV12-4 with TRBJ1-5; the D gene TCRdb calls, TRBD1, cannot be checked with no DNA. The CDR3 is made up of 16 amino acids. This CDR3 is CASSPRTGVGNQPQHF.

V and J are TRBV7-8 and TRBJ2-2; TCRdb's D call of TRBD1 is untestable without DNA. This CDR3 has 16 residues. Germline loops: CDR1 SGHVS, CDR2 FQNEAQ. The CDR3: CASSLVPGLNTGELFF.

The rearrangement joins TRBV7-3 to TRBJ2-1; TCRdb lists TRBD1, though no DNA is available to test this call. The CDR3 has 13 amino acids. Germline-derived CDR1 and CDR2 are SGHTA and FQGTGA. CDR3 protein: CASSLARGNEQFF.

The V call is TRBV2, the J call TRBJ2-1; TCRdb's D call, TRBD2, is unchecked because there is no DNA. There are 15 residues in the CDR3. The V gene's germline CDR1 is SNHLY and CDR2 FYNNEI. CDR3 sequence reads: CASSRPRVLYNEQFF.

The gene calls are TRBV7-9 and TRBJ2-7; the TCRdb call, TRBD1, lacks DNA for checking. Per germline, CDR1 SEHNR and CDR2 FQNEAQ (reference sequence). This CDR3 has 15 residues. The chain's CDR3 is CASSSRDRVSYEQYF.

The chain is built from TRBV20-1 and TRBJ2-3; TCRdb calls TRBD2, which cannot be checked without DNA. Per germline, CDR1 DFQATT and CDR2 SNEGSKA (reference sequence). The CDR3 loop spans 17 amino acids. The CDR3 sequence: CSASLAGAHPYTDTQYF.

The CDR3: CSVPQGAGYGYTF. The genes are TRBV29-1 and TRBJ1-2; no DNA is available, so the TRBD1 call from TCRdb remains unchecked. CDR3 size: 13 residues. Germline CDR1 reads SQVTM; CDR2 reads ANQGSEA.

V and J are TRBV25-1 and TRBJ1-3. The CDR3 extends over 17 amino acids. Germline values: CDR1 MGHDK, CDR2 SYGVNS. The CDR3 protein is CASSESATWLAGNTIYF.

The chain couples TRBV7-2 to TRBJ2-2; the TRBD2 assignment by TCRdb is unverifiable without DNA. CDR1 is SGHTA, CDR2 FQGNSA, per germline. This CDR3 is 16 amino acids long. The CDR3: CASRTGAEGPTGELFF. The full variable domain, in which reference TRBV7-2 and TRBJ2-2 provide the parts outside the CDR3, is GAGVSQSPSNKVTEKGKDVELRCDPISGHTALYWYRQSLGQGLEFLIYFQGNSAPDKSGLPSDRFSAERTGGSVSTLTIQRTQQEDSAVYLCASRTGAEGPTGELFFGEGSRLTVL.

The rearrangement joins TRBV7-2 to TRBJ2-7; TCRdb reports TRBD1, a call that lacks DNA to check it against. This CDR3 comprises 14 residues. CDR1 is SGHTA and CDR2 is FQGNSA in the germline V gene. The CDR3 loop is CASSLAGGATEQYF.